One and the same sample provided the 9 T cell receptor beta chains below, sequenced in a study of persistence of HIV-infected CD4 T cells. These receptors' targets are unknown. This was the immunoSEQ version 4 assay in survey mode. Data came from immunoSEQ multiplex PCR; TCRdb stores just in-frame clones and leaves some out. Of roughly 45,000 clones in the sample, more than 70% were seen once. Cells were stimulated nonspecifically with anti-CD3/anti-CD28 magnetic beads. CD4+ T cells upregulating both CD40 ligand and CD69 were sorted as responding cells. Sequencing was performed on CD4+ T cells sorted from PBMCs after approximately 19-hour stimulation, taken from a patient who received antiretroviral therapy. All receptors come from an adult man with HIV who was CMV-seropositive.

This clone was counted a single time. The V call is TRBV7-3, the J call TRBJ2-2; D remains unclear. The V gene lost 3 bases and the J gene lost 5 bases, with 16 bases spanning the gap. This CDR3 is 16 amino acids long. Germline lookup yields CDR1 SGHTA and CDR2 FQGTGA. CDR3 bases: TGTGCCAGCAGCTTTGCCGGGCCTCTTGGGACCGGGGAGCTGTTTTTT. This codes for CASSFAGPLGTGELFF. The full variable domain, completed using reference TRBV7-3 and TRBJ2-2, is GAGVSQTPSNKVTEKGKYVELRCDPISGHTALYWYRQSLGQGPEFLIYFQGTGAADDSGLPNDRFFAVRPEGSVSTLKIQRTERGDSAVYLCASSFAGPLGTGELFFGEGSRLTVL.

The rearrangement joins TRBV6-1 to TRBJ1-2, with D unclear. Trimming cost V 1 base and J 6 bases, with 9 bases left between them. There are 13 residues in the CDR3. Per the germline V gene, CDR1 is MNHNS and CDR2 is SASEGT. The CDR3 DNA reads as TGTGCCAGCAGTGAAGTTTCGGGGAATGGCTACACCTTC. Translation: CASSEVSGNGYTF.

This clone was counted a single time. CDR3 sequence (DNA): TGTGCCAGCAGTGAATTCCCCCTTGGTACAGGGACATACTTCGAGCAGTACTTC. This encodes CASSEFPLGTGTYFEQYF. The J gene is TRBJ2-7, the V gene TRBV6-1, with TRBD1 as a possible D gene (6 bases). There are 18 residues in the CDR3. With 2 bases removed from V and 6 bases from J, the gap between germline ends came to 26 bases. Germline values: CDR1 MNHNS, CDR2 SASEGT.

The J gene is TRBJ1-1, the V gene TRBV10-3; TRBD1 might be the D (6 bases). Germline V lookup: CDR1 ENHRY, CDR2 SYGVKD. CDR3 size: 13 residues. The V end lost 6 bases, the J end lost 6 bases, and 14 bases lay between the germline ends. CDR3 protein: CAISLTGRAEAFF. The CDR3 DNA is TGTGCCATCAGCCTAACAGGGAGGGCTGAAGCTTTCTTT.

The gene calls are TRBV3-1 (or the pseudogene TRBV3-2) and TRBJ2-3; D might be TRBD1 or TRBD2, each matching 5 bases. CDR1 is LGHDT and CDR2 is YNNKEL in the germline V gene (reference sequence). The V gene lost 0 bases and the J gene lost 4 bases, with 11 bases spanning the gap. This CDR3 region has 15 residues. The CDR3 sequence: CASSQDLRGPDTQYF. CDR3 bases: TGTGCCAGCAGCCAAGATCTACGGGGCCCAGATACGCAGTATTTT.

This chain links TRBV4-1 with TRBJ1-3; D is uncertain. This CDR3 is 16 amino acids long. Germline CDR1 is MGHRA and CDR2 is YSYEKL. Trimming removed 3 bases at V and 6 bases at J, with 18 bases between. CDR3 DNA sequence: TGCGCCAGCAGCCAGGAGGGTTTAGGACTGGCAAACACCATATATTTT. It is translated as CASSQEGLGLANTIYF.

This sequence joins TRBV18 and TRBJ1-1; 7 nucleotides match TRBD1. Germline-derived CDR1 and CDR2 are KGHSH and LQKENI. J lost 4 bases, V lost 4 bases, and 9 bases had no gene match. The CDR3 is 15 residues long. CDR3 sequence (DNA): TGTGCCAGCTCACGCCAGACAGGGCAGGGCACTGAAGCTTTCTTT. Translation gives CASSRQTGQGTEAFF.

The genes are TRBV14 and TRBJ1-1, with 8 bases lining up with TRBD1. Germline lookup yields CDR1 SGHDN and CDR2 FVKESK. The CDR3 has 15 residues. Trimming removed 4 bases from V and 2 bases from J; junction bases left unmatched: 6. DNA for the CDR3: TGTGCCAGCAGCCGAAGGACAGGGAAAAACACTGAAGCTTTCTTT. This sequence encodes CASSRRTGKNTEAFF.

The rearrangement joins TRBV7-2 to TRBJ2-6; D uncertain. Trimming removed 1 base from V and 12 bases from J, with 13 bases in between. CDR1 is SGHTA and CDR2 is FQGNSA in the germline V gene. This CDR3 spans 14 amino acids. CDR3 nucleotides: TGTGCCAGCAGCTTAGAAACGTCTTATGCCGTCCTGACTTTC. Translation gives CASSLETSYAVLTF.